This passage covers 18 T cell receptor beta chains from one sample sequenced in a study of blood T cell repertoires in COVID-19. Produced via immunoSEQ multiplex PCR; TCRdb's table is partial and in-frame only. The data hold approximately 200,000 clones, with less than 85% observed a single time. What was sequenced was PBMCs or T cells enriched from blood (not recorded which). These receptors were collected from a man aged 35-49 years who had recovered from COVID-19.

The genes are TRBV11-3 and TRBJ2-7, with 8 bases fitting TRBD1. The trim removed 5 bases at V and 4 bases at J, leaving 10 bases unmatched. Germline CDR1 is SGHNT and CDR2 is YENEEA. The CDR3 length is 15 residues. This chain's CDR3 is CASSSIRDRSYEQYF. CDR3 sequence (DNA): TGTGCCAGCAGCAGCATCCGGGACAGGAGTTACGAGCAGTACTTC.

About this clone: Distinct nucleotide sequences in the sample also encode this CDR3. This chain links TRBV5-1 with TRBJ2-3; D gene unclear. This CDR3 spans 14 amino acids. Trimming took 0 bases from V and 2 from J, leaving 7 bases between them. CDR1 SGHRS and CDR2 YFSETQ come from the germline V gene. CDR3 sequence (DNA): TGCGCCAGCAGCTTGGACAGATCCACAGATACGCAGTATTTT. As protein: CASSLDRSTDTQYF.

DNA for the CDR3: TGCAGCGTTCGACAGTCAGGCAATCAGCCCCAGCATTTT. It is translated as CSVRQSGNQPQHF. The chain links TRBV29-1 to TRBJ1-5, with D perhaps TRBD1 (5 bases). From germline, CDR1 is SQVTM and CDR2 ANQGSEA. The CDR3 sequence is 13 residues long. V lost 5 bases to trimming and J lost 2 bases, with 10 bases between them.

The chain recombines TRBV6-4 with TRBJ2-3; TRBD2 matches 15 bases. The CDR3 contains 15 residues. Trimming removed 3 bases from V and 5 bases from J; junction bases left unmatched: 0. The germline gives CDR1 MRHNA, CDR2 SNTAGT. Here the CDR3 DNA reads TGTGCCAGCAGTGAGGGACTAGCGGGAGGAGATACGCAGTATTTT. Protein: CASSEGLAGGDTQYF.

This clone was observed a single time. V gene TRBV4-3 combines with J gene TRBJ1-2; possibly TRBD1 for D (5 bases). The V end lost 1 base, the J end lost 8 bases, and 14 bases lay between the germline ends. The germline CDR1 and CDR2 sequences are LGHNA and YSLEER. The CDR3 is made up of 14 amino acids. The CDR3 protein is CASSQVLETAGYTF. DNA of the CDR3: TGCGCCAGCAGCCAAGTATTGGAGACAGCCGGCTACACCTTC.

This clone appeared once. The rearrangement joins TRBV18 to TRBJ1-6; tentative D call: TRBD1 (6 bases). The V gene lost 3 bases and the J gene lost 8 bases, with 11 bases spanning the gap. The CDR3 sequence is 14 residues long. Germline lookup yields CDR1 KGHSH and CDR2 LQKENI. The CDR3 region is CASSPKTGHSPLHF. CDR3 DNA: TGTGCCAGCTCACCGAAGACAGGCCATTCACCCCTCCACTTT.

The V call is TRBV2, the J call TRBJ1-5; 7 nucleotides agree with TRBD1. This CDR3 has 14 amino acids. The germline V gene encodes CDR1 SNHLY and CDR2 FYNNEI. V shed 6 bases, J shed 7 bases, and the junction held 9 bases outside the gene matches. The CDR3 loop reads CASSATGDWQPQHF. In nucleotides, the CDR3 is TGTGCCAGCAGCGCAACAGGGGATTGGCAGCCCCAGCATTTT.

This clone was counted between two and nine times. The rearrangement links TRBV6-1 to TRBJ1-3; no clear D gene. V was cut by 2 bases and J by 1 base, with 9 bases left in between. Germline assignment: CDR1 MNHNS and CDR2 SASEGT. The CDR3 is 15 residues long. The CDR3 coding sequence is TGTGCCAGCAGTGAATCCCGGTATTCTGGAAACACCATATATTTT. The encoded protein is CASSESRYSGNTIYF.

The chain links TRBV4-2 to TRBJ2-3; D is undetermined. Germline V lookup: CDR1 LGHNA, CDR2 YNFKEQ. The CDR3 has 17 residues. V lost 0 bases and J 0 bases, leaving 13 bases between the germline ends. The CDR3 nucleotides read TGTGCCAGCAGCCAAGATAAGGCGAGCGTTAGCACAGATACGCAGTATTTT. Protein product: CASSQDKASVSTDTQYF.

This clone was recorded only once. The J gene is TRBJ1-1, the V gene TRBV28, with 9 bases lining up with TRBD1. Germline CDR1 MDHEN, CDR2 SYDVKM. V was pared by 5 bases and J by 5 bases, with 6 bases of the junction left unmatched. The CDR3 has 14 amino acids. CDR3 loop: CASSEQGAWTEAFF. CDR3 nucleotides: TGTGCCAGCAGTGAACAGGGGGCTTGGACTGAAGCTTTCTTT.

V and J are TRBV10-3 and TRBJ1-1; 10 positions match TRBD1. V trimming: 5 bases; J trimming: 4 bases; junction bases outside the gene matches: 7. Germline CDR1 is ENHRY and CDR2 is SYGVKD. The CDR3 extends over 15 amino acids. In DNA, the CDR3 is TGTGCCATCAGTCAGGACAGGGGGGCGTCCACTGAAGCTTTCTTT. Encoded protein: CAISQDRGASTEAFF.

This chain links TRBV3-1 (or the pseudogene TRBV3-2) with TRBJ2-5; a weak D match, TRBD2 (5 bases). The V gene's germline CDR1 is LGHDT and CDR2 YNNKEL (reference sequence). CDR3 length: 13 amino acids. V was shortened by 4 bases and J by 2 bases, with 8 bases between the two germline ends. CDR3 loop: CASSRTGQETQYF. DNA for the CDR3: TGTGCCAGCAGCCGGACGGGGCAAGAGACCCAGTACTTC.

This clone was counted between two and nine times. This chain joins TRBV28 and TRBJ1-1; unclear D gene. Per germline, CDR1 MDHEN and CDR2 SYDVKM. The CDR3 consists of 13 residues. V was cut by 3 bases and J by 1 base, with 6 bases left in between. The CDR3 region is CASSLIANTEAFF. CDR3 bases: TGTGCCAGCAGTTTGATAGCGAACACTGAAGCTTTCTTT.

The chain recombines TRBV10-3 with TRBJ2-7; D is ambiguous. V dropped 8 bases and J dropped 0 bases, with 8 bases sitting between them. Germline lookup yields CDR1 ENHRY and CDR2 SYGVKD. The CDR3 runs to 12 residues. CDR3 amino acids: CAIGVLSYEQYF. As DNA, the CDR3 is TGTGCCATCGGAGTTCTCTCCTACGAGCAGTACTTC.

CDR3 coding DNA: TGTGCCAGCAGGGTACAGGGGGCAAGGGAGACCCAGTACTTC. It translates to CASRVQGARETQYF. This sequence joins TRBV7-8 and TRBJ2-5, with 9 bases that match TRBD1. Germline values: CDR1 SGHVS, CDR2 FQNEAQ. After removal of 6 bases from V and 5 bases from J, the junction contained 7 bases not matched to a gene. The CDR3 is 14 residues long.

This clone was counted only a few times. The CDR3 DNA reads as TGTGCCAGCAGCTTATGGGACAGGGCTGCCTACGAGCAGTACTTC. It codes for CASSLWDRAAYEQYF. The rearrangement links TRBV5-4 to TRBJ2-7, with 9 bases fitting TRBD1. Germline lookup yields CDR1 SGHNT and CDR2 YYREEE (reference sequence). CDR3 length equals 15 residues. V was pared by 2 bases and J by 2 bases, with 5 bases of the junction left unmatched.

The chain couples TRBV30 to TRBJ2-5; D possibly corresponds to TRBD2 (7 bases). The germline V gene encodes CDR1 GTSNPN and CDR2 SVGIG (reference sequence). The CDR3 is 15 amino acids. Trimming pared 1 base from V and 3 bases from J, leaving 15 bases between. CDR3 nucleotides: TGTGCCTGGAGTGAATTGGGGGGGCCTAAAGAGACCCAGTACTTC. This encodes CAWSELGGPKETQYF.

The chain links TRBV5-8 to TRBJ1-6; the match to TRBD1 covers 7 bases. J lost 2 bases, V lost 4 bases, and 9 bases had no gene match. Germline values: CDR1 SGHTS, CDR2 YDEGEE. There are 17 residues in the CDR3. CDR3 residues: CASSEFSGTAYNSPLHF. Written as DNA, the CDR3 is TGTGCCAGCAGCGAGTTTTCCGGGACAGCCTATAATTCACCCCTCCACTTT.